This TCR beta chain was recorded in a study of blood T cell repertoires in COVID-19. V dropped 3 bases and J dropped 8 bases, with 11 bases sitting between them. Germline-derived CDR1 and CDR2 are SGDLS and YYNGEE. The CDR3 runs to 12 residues. TCRdb's table, derived via immunoSEQ multiplex PCR, lists solely in-frame clones and lacks some. The sample includes under 200,000 clones, about 93% of them seen just once. This clone came up a few times. The chain recombines TRBV9 with TRBJ1-2; D uncertain. The sequenced material came from peripheral blood. The TCR comes from a man over 45 with acute or convalescent COVID-19. The chain's CDR3 is CASSALKEGYTF. The CDR3, as DNA: TGTGCCAGCAGCGCCCTAAAGGAGGGCTACACCTTC.